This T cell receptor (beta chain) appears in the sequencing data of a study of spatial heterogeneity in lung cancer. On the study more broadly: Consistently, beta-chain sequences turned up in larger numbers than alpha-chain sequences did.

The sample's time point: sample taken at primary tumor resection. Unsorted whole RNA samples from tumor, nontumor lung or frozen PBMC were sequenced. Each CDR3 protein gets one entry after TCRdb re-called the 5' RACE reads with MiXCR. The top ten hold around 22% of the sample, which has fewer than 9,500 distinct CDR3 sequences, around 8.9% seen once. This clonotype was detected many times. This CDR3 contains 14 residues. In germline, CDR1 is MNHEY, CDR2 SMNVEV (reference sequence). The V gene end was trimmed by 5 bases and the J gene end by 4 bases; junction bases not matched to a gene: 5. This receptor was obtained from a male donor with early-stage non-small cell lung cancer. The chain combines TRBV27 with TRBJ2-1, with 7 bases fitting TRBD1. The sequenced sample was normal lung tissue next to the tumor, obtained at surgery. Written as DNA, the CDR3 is TGTGCCAGCAGTCCAGGGGGTCCTTACAATGAGCAGTTCTTC. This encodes CASSPGGPYNEQFF.